This TCR beta chain emerged from a study of blood T cell repertoires in COVID-19. Whole-study context: There were acute and convalescent COVID-19 samples, and they came from the United States, Italy and Spain. Sources were T cells, B-cell-depleted T cells, or PBMCs; the material itself was cDNA or gDNA.

As originally analysed: Scientists estimated how many nucleated cells there were by amplifying reference gene primers. Produced via immunoSEQ multiplex PCR; TCRdb's table is partial and in-frame only. V and J calls and clone size follow that table, whereas D and trimming were derived from the DNA. The sample has roughly 200,000 clones; more than 75% are singletons. Germline loops: CDR1 SGHRS, CDR2 YFSETQ. This CDR3 has 14 amino acids. The V end lost 2 bases, the J end lost 1 base, and 9 bases lay between the germline ends. Material: peripheral blood. J is TRBJ1-1 and V is TRBV5-1, with D perhaps TRBD1 (5 bases). The clonotype was recovered from a middle-aged man with active or convalescent COVID-19. The CDR3 loop is CASSFGQGNTEAFF. CDR3 nucleotides: TGCGCCAGCAGCTTTGGTCAGGGGAACACTGAAGCTTTCTTT.